Following are 9 T cell receptor beta chains from one sample sequenced in a study of blood T cell repertoires in COVID-19. Clones were sequenced by immunoSEQ multiplex PCR, and TCRdb holds only the in-frame ones, with some missing. The repertoire has about 330,000 clones, 70% to 90% of them found once; the top ten carry 5.5% to 6%. Sequencing was done on a sample of PBMCs or T cells enriched from blood (not recorded which). The receptors here all came from a woman aged 25 to 39 who had recovered from COVID-19.

The J gene is TRBJ2-1, the V gene TRBV24-1, with D perhaps TRBD2 (6 bases). The CDR3 has 11 amino acids. V shed 5 bases and J shed 8 bases, with 6 bases lying between them. The germline V gene encodes CDR1 KGHDR and CDR2 SFDVKD. DNA of the CDR3: TGTGCCACCAGTGGGGGGGATGAGCAGTTCTTC. Encoded protein: CATSGGDEQFF.

The J gene is TRBJ2-6, the V gene TRBV9; maybe TRBD2 (5 bases). The CDR3 loop spans 15 amino acids. V lost 4 bases and J lost 3, with 11 bases in between. Germline CDR1 reads SGDLS; CDR2 reads YYNGEE. CDR3 nucleotide sequence: TGTGCCAGCAGCCCCCCGGGGTATGGGGCCAACGTCCTGACTTTC. This encodes CASSPPGYGANVLTF.

CDR3 sequence reads: CASSLVPGSGTEAFF. DNA of the CDR3: TGTGCCAGCAGCTTAGTGCCAGGGTCAGGCACTGAAGCTTTCTTT. The chain is built from TRBV7-9 and TRBJ1-1, with D perhaps TRBD1 (5 bases). V lost 1 base, J lost 4 bases, and 13 bases lay in between. This CDR3 is built from 15 residues. From germline, CDR1 is SEHNR and CDR2 FQNEAQ (reference sequence).

This clone has just one count. V usage is TRBV5-6 and J usage is TRBJ2-5; TRBD2 aligns across 7 bases. Trimming at V came to 0 bases and at J to 5 bases, leaving 1 base not matched to a gene. Germline CDR1 is SGHDT and CDR2 is YYEEEE. The CDR3 consists of 13 residues. CDR3 amino acids: CASSLVSGETQYF. In DNA form, the CDR3 reads TGTGCCAGCAGCTTGGTTAGCGGGGAGACCCAGTACTTC.

V is TRBV9 and J is TRBJ2-1, with 8 bases identical to TRBD2. The germline V gene has CDR1 SGDLS and CDR2 YYNGEE. This CDR3 has 14 residues. Trimming took 1 base from V and 4 from J; bases not matched to a gene: 1. This CDR3 is CASSVSGSYNEQFF. The CDR3 coding sequence is TGTGCCAGCAGCGTAAGCGGGAGTTACAATGAGCAGTTCTTC.

Concerning this clone: Sequence at one end of the junction differs from germline and may be a read error. J is TRBJ1-2 and V is TRBV7-9; 10 bases are shared with TRBD1. This CDR3 region has 14 residues. In germline, CDR1 is SEHNR, CDR2 FQNEAQ (reference sequence). The CDR3 loop reads CASSLDGTGAAPAF. CDR3 nucleotides: TGTGCCAGCAGCTTAGACGGGACAGGGGCGGCACCGGCCTTC.

The rearrangement uses TRBV5-6 and TRBJ2-3, with 13 bases fitting TRBD2. Germline lookup yields CDR1 SGHDT and CDR2 YYEEEE. V lost 2 bases, J lost 4 bases, and 1 base stayed unmatched. This CDR3 comprises 15 residues. The CDR3 is CASSLLAGGPDTQYF. The CDR3 coding sequence is TGTGCCAGCAGCTTACTAGCGGGGGGGCCAGATACGCAGTATTTT. The full variable domain, rest sourced from reference TRBV5-6 and TRBJ2-3, is DAGVTQSPTHLIKTRGQQVTLRCSPKSGHDTVSWYQQALGQGPQFIFQYYEEEERQRGNFPDRFSGHQFPNYSSELNVNALLLGDSALYLCASSLLAGGPDTQYFGPGTRLTVL.

This chain joins TRBV6-1 and TRBJ1-6, with D possibly TRBD1 on 5 matching bases. Germline-derived CDR1 and CDR2 are MNHNS and SASEGT. The CDR3 is 17 amino acids. The V gene lost 0 bases and the J gene lost 7 bases, with 16 bases spanning the gap. The CDR3: CASSEAYWPGSNSPLHF. The CDR3 DNA reads TGTGCCAGCAGTGAAGCTTATTGGCCAGGGTCGAATTCACCCCTCCACTTT.

V usage is TRBV9 and J usage is TRBJ2-5; D perhaps matches TRBD1 (7 bases). Trimming removed 3 bases from V and 6 bases from J, with 18 bases in between. The CDR3 totals 15 residues. The germline CDR1 and CDR2 sequences are SGDLS and YYNGEE. CDR3 sequence: CASSARQGAGQTQYF. CDR3 nucleotide sequence: TGTGCCAGCAGCGCTAGACAGGGTGCGGGGCAGACCCAGTACTTC.